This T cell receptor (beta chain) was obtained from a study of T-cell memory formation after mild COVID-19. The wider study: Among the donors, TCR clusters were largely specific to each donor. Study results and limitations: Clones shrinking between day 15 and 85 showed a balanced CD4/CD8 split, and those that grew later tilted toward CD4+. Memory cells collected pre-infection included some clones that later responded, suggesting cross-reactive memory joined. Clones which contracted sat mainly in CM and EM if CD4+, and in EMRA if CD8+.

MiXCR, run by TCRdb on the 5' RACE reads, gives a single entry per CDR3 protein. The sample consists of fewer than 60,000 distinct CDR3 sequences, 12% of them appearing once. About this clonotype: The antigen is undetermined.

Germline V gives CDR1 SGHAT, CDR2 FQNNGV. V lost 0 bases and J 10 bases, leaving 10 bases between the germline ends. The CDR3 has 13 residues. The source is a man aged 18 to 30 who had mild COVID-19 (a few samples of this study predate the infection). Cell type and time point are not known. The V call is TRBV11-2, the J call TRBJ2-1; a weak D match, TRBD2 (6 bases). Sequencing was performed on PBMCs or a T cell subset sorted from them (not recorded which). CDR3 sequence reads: CASSLDLRGEQFF. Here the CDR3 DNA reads TGTGCCAGCAGCTTAGATCTACGGGGGGAGCAGTTCTTC.